The clone carrying this T cell receptor beta chain was counted only a few times. This sample was taken from a study of T cells after yellow fever vaccination. With 0 bases removed from V and 6 bases from J, the gap between germline ends came to 11 bases. This CDR3 has 14 amino acids. Per the germline V gene, CDR1 is GTSNPN and CDR2 is SVGIG (reference sequence). One entry per CDR3 protein, called by TCRdb with MiXCR from the 5' RACE reads. The repertoire holds about 49,000 distinct CDR3 sequences, roughly 7.4% seen once, with 25% to 35% in the top ten. The chain joins TRBV30 to TRBJ2-2; D not certain. The specimen comprised CD8+ T cells sorted from PBMCs, sampled more than 13 days after the first yellow fever vaccination. The origin of this receptor is a man between 18 and 35 years old who received the YFV17D yellow fever vaccine. CDR3 nucleotide sequence: TGTGCCTGGAGTGTAATAATTGGGGCCGGGGAGCTGTTTTTT. Translating gives CAWSVIIGAGELFF. Together with reference TRBV30 and TRBJ2-2, the CDR3 gives the full variable domain: SQTIHQWPATLVQPVGSPLSLECTVEGTSNPNLYWYRQAAGRGLQLLFYSVGIGQISSEVPQNLSASRPQDRQFILSSKKLLLSDSGFYLCAWSVIIGAGELFFGEGSRLTVL.